These 28 T cell receptor beta chains were all obtained from the same sample, sequenced in a study of T cell changes during pregnancy in multiple sclerosis. Only in-frame clones appear in the TCRdb table, and some are missing; sequencing was by immunoSEQ multiplex PCR. The sample has around 40,000 clones, nearly 90% seen once. This sample comprised CD4+ T cells from peripheral blood mononuclear cells, obtained in the first trimester of pregnancy. These receptors were obtained from a female donor with multiple sclerosis, enrolled in a pregnancy study.

V gene TRBV7-8 combines with J gene TRBJ1-2; TRBD1 aligns across 7 bases. The CDR3 is 16 amino acids. Germline trimming cut 4 bases from V and 6 bases from J; bases unmatched to any gene: 14. Germline CDR1 is SGHVS and CDR2 is FQNEAQ. For the CDR3, the DNA is TGTGCCAGCAGCTCAAGTGGGCTGGTCAGGGGGAATGGCTACACCTTC. Encoded protein: CASSSSGLVRGNGYTF.

The rearrangement uses TRBV29-1 and TRBJ2-5; D is possibly TRBD2 (6 bases). The CDR3 spans 12 residues. V was shortened by 7 bases and J by 6 bases, with 15 bases between the two germline ends. The V gene's germline CDR1 is SQVTM and CDR2 ANQGSEA. The CDR3 sequence: CSGLRDGQTQYF. The CDR3 nucleotides are TGCAGCGGTTTGCGGGACGGGCAGACCCAGTACTTC.

The chain links TRBV2 to TRBJ2-3; 10 positions agree with TRBD2. The CDR3 spans 18 residues. Per the germline V gene, CDR1 is SNHLY and CDR2 is FYNNEI. Losses at the gene ends were 4 bases for V and 0 bases for J; bases not matched to a gene: 10. CDR3 residues: CASSGKFLAGVSTDTQYF. The DNA of the CDR3 is TGTGCCAGCAGTGGAAAGTTCCTAGCGGGGGTTAGCACAGATACGCAGTATTTT.

The chain is built from TRBV18 and TRBJ2-2; the match to TRBD2 covers 9 bases. From germline, CDR1 is KGHSH and CDR2 LQKENI. The CDR3 consists of 16 residues. Trimming removed 3 bases from V and 3 bases from J; junction bases left unmatched: 5. As DNA, the CDR3 is TGTGCCAGCTCACCCCCAGGCGGGAGGGACACCGGGGAGCTGTTTTTT. Amino acid sequence: CASSPPGGRDTGELFF.

The genes are TRBV7-9 and TRBJ2-1, with a weak D call TRBD2 (6 bases). Between the trimmed V and J ends, which lost 5 bases and 5 bases, there was a span of 25 bases. This CDR3 spans 18 amino acids. The germline V gene encodes CDR1 SEHNR and CDR2 FQNEAQ (reference sequence). CDR3 region: CASSPRTPSENRNNEQFF. As DNA, the CDR3 is TGTGCCAGCAGCCCGCGTACTCCTAGCGAAAATAGGAACAATGAGCAGTTCTTC.

V usage is TRBV5-6 and J usage is TRBJ2-7; 10 bases are a match to TRBD2. The CDR3 is 17 residues long. Germline CDR1 reads SGHDT; CDR2 reads YYEEEE. V was pared by 0 bases and J by 0 bases, with 6 bases of the junction left unmatched. The CDR3 coding sequence is TGTGCCAGCAGCTTGGGGCAGGCTAGCGGGAGCTCCTACGAGCAGTACTTC. It translates to CASSLGQASGSSYEQYF.

The chain recombines TRBV29-1 with TRBJ2-1; 9 bases are shared with TRBD2. This CDR3 has 11 amino acids. Germline CDR1 and CDR2: SQVTM and ANQGSEA. The trim removed 7 bases at V and 8 bases at J, leaving 3 bases unmatched. The CDR3 DNA sequence: TGCAGCGCTGCGGGAGGGGATGAGCAGTTCTTC. Protein product: CSAAGGDEQFF.

This chain links TRBV28 with TRBJ2-3, with D possibly matching TRBD2 (6 bases). Germline V lookup: CDR1 MDHEN, CDR2 SYDVKM. The V and J ends lost 4 bases and 6 bases respectively, with 11 bases between them. The CDR3 consists of 13 residues. The CDR3 reads CASSSGGTDTQYF. The CDR3, as DNA: TGTGCCAGCAGTTCCGGGGGTACGGATACGCAGTATTTT.

V is TRBV4-3 and J is TRBJ2-3; 12 positions agree with TRBD2. The CDR3 contains 15 residues. Looked up from germline, CDR1 is LGHNA and CDR2 is YSLEER. V dropped 4 bases and J dropped 4; count of bases not matched to a gene: 3. The chain's CDR3 is CASSRTSGIPDTQYF. CDR3 DNA sequence: TGCGCCAGCAGCCGGACTAGCGGGATCCCAGATACGCAGTATTTT.

The CDR3 sequence is CASSLDDGATNEKLFF. Written as DNA, the CDR3 is TGTGCCAGCAGCTTAGATGACGGGGCAACTAATGAAAAACTGTTTTTT. The chain joins TRBV7-9 to TRBJ1-4; the D is unclear. This CDR3 spans 16 amino acids. With 1 base removed from V and 0 bases from J, the gap between germline ends came to 9 bases. The germline V gene has CDR1 SEHNR and CDR2 FQNEAQ (reference sequence).

This chain joins TRBV28 and TRBJ2-1, with TRBD2 matching 10 bases. The germline V gene has CDR1 MDHEN and CDR2 SYDVKM. The length of the CDR3 is 15 residues. The junction had 4 bases not matched to a gene; V was cut back by 6 bases and J by 2 bases. This CDR3 reads CASSQAGGPYNEQFF. The CDR3 DNA reads TGTGCCAGCAGCCAAGCGGGAGGGCCCTACAATGAGCAGTTCTTC.

This clone was detected a few times. The chain links TRBV2 to TRBJ1-5, with no clear D. The germline V gene has CDR1 SNHLY and CDR2 FYNNEI. V was clipped by 7 bases and J by 0 bases, with 7 bases between them. CDR3 size: 13 residues. In nucleotides, the CDR3 is TGTGCCAGCAACAGAGATAGCAATCAGCCCCAGCATTTT. Translation: CASNRDSNQPQHF.

The chain uses TRBV11-3 and TRBJ2-6; TRBD1 matches 9 bases. Per the germline V gene, CDR1 is SGHNT and CDR2 is YENEEA. The V and J ends lost 5 bases and 1 base, in that order; junction bases with no gene match: 3. The CDR3 is 16 residues long. CDR3: CASSAGTGSGANVLTF. The CDR3 nucleotides read TGTGCCAGCAGCGCCGGGACAGGGTCTGGGGCCAACGTCCTGACTTTC.

V usage is TRBV7-9 and J usage is TRBJ2-5; TRBD1 might be the D (5 bases). The CDR3 is 15 amino acids. Germline V gene lookup returns CDR1 SEHNR and CDR2 FQNEAQ (reference sequence). The V gene lost 4 bases and the J gene lost 0 bases, with 12 bases spanning the gap. CDR3 residues: CASSSGLPYQETQYF. The CDR3 DNA reads as TGTGCCAGCAGCTCAGGGTTACCGTACCAAGAGACCCAGTACTTC.

This sequence joins TRBV15 and TRBJ2-7; TRBD2 might be the D (6 bases). Germline values: CDR1 LNHNV, CDR2 YYDKDF (reference sequence). V dropped 0 bases and J dropped 6 bases, with 9 bases sitting between them. The CDR3 is 13 amino acids. CDR3 region: CATSRDRGSEQYF. As DNA, the CDR3 is TGTGCCACCAGCAGAGATCGGGGGAGCGAGCAGTACTTC. Looking up the rest from reference TRBV15 and TRBJ2-7 gives the full variable domain: DAMVIQNPRYQVTQFGKPVTLSCSQTLNHNVMYWYQQKSSQAPKLLFHYYDKDFNNEADTPDNFQSRRPNTSFCFLDIRSPGLGDTAMYLCATSRDRGSEQYFGPGTRLTVT.

The chain links TRBV7-2 to TRBJ1-5, with a possible D match to TRBD1 (6 bases). V dropped 1 base and J dropped 0 bases, with 16 bases sitting between them. The CDR3 consists of 18 residues. The germline CDR1 and CDR2 sequences are SGHTA and FQGNSA. The CDR3 DNA follows: TGTGCCAGCAGCTTAGGGGCAGGGGACCCCTATAGCAATCAGCCCCAGCATTTT. Encoded protein: CASSLGAGDPYSNQPQHF.

This chain links TRBV28 with TRBJ1-4; 7 bases fit TRBD1. Germline values: CDR1 MDHEN, CDR2 SYDVKM. With V trimmed by 6 bases and J by 5 bases, 9 bases remained unmatched. The CDR3 extends over 15 amino acids. The CDR3 DNA is TGTGCCAGCAGCCTCTCAGGGGGGTCAAATGAAAAACTGTTTTTT. Translated, it gives CASSLSGGSNEKLFF. Full variable domain (rest looked up from reference TRBV28 and TRBJ1-4): DVKVTQSSRYLVKRTGEKVFLECVQDMDHENMFWYRQDPGLGLRLIYFSYDVKMKEKGDIPEGYSVSREKKERFSLILESASTNQTSMYLCASSLSGGSNEKLFFGSGTQLSVL.

The V call is TRBV29-1, the J call TRBJ2-1; 7 bases match TRBD1. Trimming at V came to 4 bases and at J to 1 base, leaving 4 bases not matched to a gene. The CDR3 is 14 amino acids. Germline CDR1 is SQVTM and CDR2 is ANQGSEA. CDR3 sequence reads: CSVGTGSSYNEQFF. The CDR3 region has the DNA TGCAGCGTTGGGACAGGCTCGTCCTACAATGAGCAGTTCTTC.

This sequence joins TRBV6-6 and TRBJ2-7; D ambiguous. V lost 7 bases, J lost 2 bases, and 9 bases lay in between. CDR1 and CDR2 from the germline V gene are MNHNY and SVGAGI (reference sequence). The CDR3 has 12 residues. CDR3 sequence (DNA): TGTGCCAGCAATTCCCCCGCCTACGAGCAGTACTTC. Its protein is CASNSPAYEQYF.

The rearrangement links TRBV19 to TRBJ2-7, with a weak D call TRBD2 (6 bases). V was shortened by 1 base and J by 5 bases, with 6 bases between the two germline ends. Germline CDR1 LNHDA, CDR2 SQIVND (reference sequence). The CDR3 is made up of 12 amino acids. The CDR3 DNA is TGTGCCAGTAGTATAGCGGGAGACGAGCAGTACTTC. Residues: CASSIAGDEQYF. The full variable domain, completed using reference TRBV19 and TRBJ2-7, is DGGITQSPKYLFRKEGQNVTLSCEQNLNHDAMYWYRQDPGQGLRLIYYSQIVNDFQKGDIAEGYSVSREKKESFPLTVTSAQKNPTAFYLCASSIAGDEQYFGPGTRLTVT.

The rearrangement uses TRBV27 and TRBJ1-1; D remains ambiguous. Trimming shortened V by 7 bases and J by 4 bases, and 16 bases separated the two germline ends. This CDR3 region has 14 residues. The germline V gene encodes CDR1 MNHEY and CDR2 SMNVEV (reference sequence). The CDR3 protein is CASTPRPEGTEAFF. The CDR3 bases are TGTGCCAGCACCCCCAGACCGGAGGGCACTGAAGCTTTCTTT.

The chain has TRBV5-6 and TRBJ2-7, with D perhaps matching TRBD1 (6 bases). Trimming removed 1 base at V and 0 bases at J, with 14 bases between. The germline CDR1 and CDR2 sequences are SGHDT and YYEEEE. The CDR3 extends over 16 amino acids. The CDR3 loop reads CASSLTGQGSSYEQYF. As DNA, the CDR3 is TGTGCCAGCAGCTTGACCGGCCAGGGGAGCTCCTACGAGCAGTACTTC.

The rearrangement links TRBV30 to TRBJ1-1; D remains unclear. There are 11 residues in the CDR3. Germline values: CDR1 GTSNPN, CDR2 SVGIG (reference sequence). Deletions cut 2 bases from V and 8 bases from J, with 9 bases between. The CDR3 spells CAWSPTREAFF. CDR3 DNA sequence: TGTGCCTGGAGTCCCACGCGGGAAGCTTTCTTT.

The chain employs TRBV30 and TRBJ2-7, with 8 bases aligning to TRBD1. Germline V gene data show CDR1 as GTSNPN and CDR2 as SVGIG (reference sequence). J gave up 6 bases and V 0 bases, and 4 bases lay outside the gene matches. The CDR3 extends over 13 amino acids. The CDR3 sequence: CAWSVDREGEQYF. The CDR3 DNA is TGTGCCTGGAGTGTGGACAGGGAAGGCGAGCAGTACTTC.

The chain couples TRBV29-1 to TRBJ2-7; TRBD1 might be the D (6 bases). This CDR3 is built from 14 residues. Trimming left V 2 bases short and J 0 bases short, with 11 bases between. Germline V gene data show CDR1 as SQVTM and CDR2 as ANQGSEA. The CDR3 DNA is TGCAGCGTTGAATTAACAGGGAGCTCCTACGAGCAGTACTTC. It encodes CSVELTGSSYEQYF.

The rearrangement uses TRBV28 and TRBJ2-7; 11 bases line up with TRBD1. This CDR3 spans 15 amino acids. Germline CDR1 reads MDHEN; CDR2 reads SYDVKM. The junction had 3 bases not matched to a gene; V was cut back by 3 bases and J by 2 bases. The CDR3: CASSFGQGAPYEQYF. As DNA, the CDR3 is TGTGCCAGCAGTTTTGGACAGGGGGCTCCCTACGAGCAGTACTTC.

The rearrangement uses TRBV4-3 and TRBJ2-3; D is ambiguous. This CDR3 is 13 amino acids long. Germline assignment: CDR1 LGHNA and CDR2 YSLEER. Trimming shortened V by 2 bases and J by 1 base, and 4 bases separated the two germline ends. CDR3 nucleotides: TGCGCCAGCAGCCAAAGCCGCACAGATACGCAGTATTTT. Protein product: CASSQSRTDTQYF.

This clone was observed a single time. The gene calls are TRBV7-2 and TRBJ2-3; D is ambiguous. Trimming cost V 2 bases and J 6 bases, with 9 bases left between them. This CDR3 region has 13 residues. In germline, CDR1 is SGHTA, CDR2 FQGNSA. The CDR3 here is CASSLMFSDTQYF. The DNA of the CDR3 is TGTGCCAGCAGCTTAATGTTTTCGGATACGCAGTATTTT.